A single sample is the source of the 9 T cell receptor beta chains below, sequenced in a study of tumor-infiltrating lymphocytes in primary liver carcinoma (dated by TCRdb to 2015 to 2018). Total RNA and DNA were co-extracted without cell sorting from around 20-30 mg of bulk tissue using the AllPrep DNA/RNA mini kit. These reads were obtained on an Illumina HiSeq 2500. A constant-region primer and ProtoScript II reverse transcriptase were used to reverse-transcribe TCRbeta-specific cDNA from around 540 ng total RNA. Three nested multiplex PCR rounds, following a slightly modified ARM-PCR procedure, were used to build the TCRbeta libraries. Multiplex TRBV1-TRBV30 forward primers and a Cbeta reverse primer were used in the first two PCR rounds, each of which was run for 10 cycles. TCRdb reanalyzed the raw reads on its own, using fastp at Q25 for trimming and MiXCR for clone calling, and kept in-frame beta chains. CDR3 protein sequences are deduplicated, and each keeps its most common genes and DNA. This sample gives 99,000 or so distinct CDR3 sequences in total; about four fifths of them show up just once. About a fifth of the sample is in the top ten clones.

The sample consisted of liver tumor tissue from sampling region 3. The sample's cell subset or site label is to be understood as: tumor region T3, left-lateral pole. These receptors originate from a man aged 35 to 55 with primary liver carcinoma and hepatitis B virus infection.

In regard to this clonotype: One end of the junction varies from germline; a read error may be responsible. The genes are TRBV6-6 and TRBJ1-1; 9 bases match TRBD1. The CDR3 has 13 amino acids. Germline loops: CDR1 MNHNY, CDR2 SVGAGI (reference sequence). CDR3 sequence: CASSYTGGNEALF. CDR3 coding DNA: TGTGCCAGCAGTTACACAGGGGGCAATGAAGCTCTCTTT.

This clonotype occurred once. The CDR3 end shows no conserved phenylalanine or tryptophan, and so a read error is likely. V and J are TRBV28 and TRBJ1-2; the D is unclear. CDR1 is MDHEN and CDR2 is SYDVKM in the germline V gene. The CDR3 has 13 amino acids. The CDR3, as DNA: TGTGCCGGCAGTTTAGTTCAGGATTATGGCTACACCGTC. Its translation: CAGSLVQDYGYTV.

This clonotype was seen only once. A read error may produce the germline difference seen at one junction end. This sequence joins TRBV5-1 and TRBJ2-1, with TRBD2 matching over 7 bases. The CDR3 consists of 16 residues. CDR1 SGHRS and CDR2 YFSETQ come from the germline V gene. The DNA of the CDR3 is TGCGCCAGCAGCTTGACAGGCGGGAGTAGATACAATGAGCAACTCTTC. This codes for CASSLTGGSRYNEQLF.

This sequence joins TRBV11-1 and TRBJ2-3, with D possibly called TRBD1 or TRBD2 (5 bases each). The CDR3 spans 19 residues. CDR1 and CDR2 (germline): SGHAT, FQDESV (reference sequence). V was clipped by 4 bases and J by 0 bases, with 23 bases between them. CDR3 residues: CASSSGGSSVVVSTDTQYF. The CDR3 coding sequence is TGTGCCAGCAGCTCTGGGGGAAGCTCTGTTGTAGTCAGCACAGATACGCAGTATTTT.

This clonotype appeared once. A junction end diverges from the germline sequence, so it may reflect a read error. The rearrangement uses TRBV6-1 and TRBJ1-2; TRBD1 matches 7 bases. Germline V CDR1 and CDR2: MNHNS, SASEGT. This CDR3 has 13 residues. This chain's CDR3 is CASSLQGNSGYTF. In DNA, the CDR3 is TGTGCCAGCAGTCTACAGGGGAACTCTGGCTACACCTTC.

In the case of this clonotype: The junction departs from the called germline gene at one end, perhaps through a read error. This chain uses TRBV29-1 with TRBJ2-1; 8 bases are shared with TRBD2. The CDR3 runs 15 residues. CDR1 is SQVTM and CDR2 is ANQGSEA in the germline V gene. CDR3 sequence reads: CSVVLPGGFYYEQFF. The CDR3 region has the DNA TGCAGCGTTGTACTACCGGGAGGGTTCTACTATGAGCAGTTCTTC.

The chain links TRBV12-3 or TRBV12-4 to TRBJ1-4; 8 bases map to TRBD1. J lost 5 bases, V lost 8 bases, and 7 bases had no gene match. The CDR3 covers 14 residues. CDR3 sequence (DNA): TGTGCCAGCGGTATAAGACAGGGGAATGAAAAACTGTTTTTT. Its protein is CASGIRQGNEKLFF.

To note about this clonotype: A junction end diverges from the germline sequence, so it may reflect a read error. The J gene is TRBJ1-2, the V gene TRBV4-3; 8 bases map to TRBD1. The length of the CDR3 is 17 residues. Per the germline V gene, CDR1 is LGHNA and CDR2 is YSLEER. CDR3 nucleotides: TGCGCCAGCAGCCACGATTATCGACAGGGGCGGATCTATGGCAACACCTTC. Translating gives CASSHDYRQGRIYGNTF.

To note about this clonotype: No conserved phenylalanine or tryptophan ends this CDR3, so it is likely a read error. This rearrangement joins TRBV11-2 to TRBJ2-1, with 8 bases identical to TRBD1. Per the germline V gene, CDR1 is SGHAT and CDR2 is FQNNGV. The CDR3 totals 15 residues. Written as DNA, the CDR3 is TGTACCAGCAGCTTACAAGGGACAGGCCTTAATGAGCAGTTCTTA. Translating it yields CTSSLQGTGLNEQFL.